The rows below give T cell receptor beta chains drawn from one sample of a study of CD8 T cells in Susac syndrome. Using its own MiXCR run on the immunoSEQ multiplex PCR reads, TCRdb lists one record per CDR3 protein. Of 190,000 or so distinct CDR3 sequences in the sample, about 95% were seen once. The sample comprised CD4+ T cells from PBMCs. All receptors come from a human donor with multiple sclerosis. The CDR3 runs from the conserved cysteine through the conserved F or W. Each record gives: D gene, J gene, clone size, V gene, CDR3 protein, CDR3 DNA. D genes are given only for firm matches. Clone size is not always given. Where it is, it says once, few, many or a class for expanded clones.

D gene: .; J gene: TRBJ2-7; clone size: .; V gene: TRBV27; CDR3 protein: CASSLKIAASSYEQYF; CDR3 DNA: TGTGCCAGCAGTCTAAAGATAGCCGCTAGTTCCTACGAGCAGTACTTC
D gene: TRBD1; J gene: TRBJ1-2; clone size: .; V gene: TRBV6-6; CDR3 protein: CASGGQYYGYTF; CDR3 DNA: TGTGCCAGCGGGGGACAGTACTATGGCTACACCTTC
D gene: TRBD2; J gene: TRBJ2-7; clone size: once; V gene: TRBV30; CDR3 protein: CAWSRLGLAGGPDGEQYF; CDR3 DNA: TGTGCCTGGAGCCGCCTAGGACTAGCGGGGGGACCGGATGGCGAGCAGTACTTC
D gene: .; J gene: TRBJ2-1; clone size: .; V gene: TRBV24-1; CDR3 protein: CATSDYYHNEQFF; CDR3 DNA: TGTGCCACCAGTGATTACTACCACAATGAGCAGTTCTTC
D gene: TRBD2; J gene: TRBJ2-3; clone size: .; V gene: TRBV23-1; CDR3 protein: CASSQAPTSGVCTDTQYF; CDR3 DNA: TGCGCCAGCAGTCAAGCCCCCACTAGCGGGGTATGCACAGATACGCAGTATTTT
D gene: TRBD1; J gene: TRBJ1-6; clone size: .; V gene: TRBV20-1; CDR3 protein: CSARVGDRYNSPLHF; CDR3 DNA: TGCAGTGCTAGAGTCGGGGACAGGTATAATTCACCCCTCCACTTT
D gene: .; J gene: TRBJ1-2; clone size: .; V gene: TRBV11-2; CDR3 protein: CASSLSGYGYTF; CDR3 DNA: TGTGCCAGCAGCTTAAGCGGCTATGGCTACACCTTC
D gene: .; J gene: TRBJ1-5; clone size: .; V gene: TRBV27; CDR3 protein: CASSPIHSNQPQHF; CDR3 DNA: TGTGCCAGCAGTCCGATTCATAGCAATCAGCCCCAGCATTTT
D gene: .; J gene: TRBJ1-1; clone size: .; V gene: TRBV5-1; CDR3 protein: CASSPDGQPNTEAFF; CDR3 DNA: TGCGCCAGCAGCCCAGACGGACAGCCGAACACTGAAGCTTTCTTT
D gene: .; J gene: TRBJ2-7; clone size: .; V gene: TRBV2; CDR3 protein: CASSEALAKAYEQYF; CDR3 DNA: TGTGCCAGCAGTGAAGCCCTAGCGAAAGCCTACGAGCAGTACTTC
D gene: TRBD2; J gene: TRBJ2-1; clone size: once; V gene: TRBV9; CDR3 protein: CASSVSSSGWQGEQFF; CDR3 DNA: TGTGCCAGCAGCGTATCCTCTAGCGGGTGGCAGGGGGAGCAGTTCTTC
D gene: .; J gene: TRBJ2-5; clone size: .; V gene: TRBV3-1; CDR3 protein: CASSPSKRRGETQYF; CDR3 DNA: TGTGCCAGCAGCCCCAGTAAGCGGCGGGGAGAGACCCAGTACTTC
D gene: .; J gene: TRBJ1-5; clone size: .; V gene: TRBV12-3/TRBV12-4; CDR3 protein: CASSSLDQPQHF; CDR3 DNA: TGTGCCAGCAGTTCCCTGGACCAGCCCCAGCATTTT
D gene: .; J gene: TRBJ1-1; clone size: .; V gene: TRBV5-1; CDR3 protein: CASSAGQTGAEAFF; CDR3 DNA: TGCGCCAGCAGCGCGGGACAAACCGGCGCTGAAGCTTTCTTT
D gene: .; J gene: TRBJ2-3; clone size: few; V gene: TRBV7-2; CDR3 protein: CASSRRGTDTQYF; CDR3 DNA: TGTGCCAGCAGCCGGAGGGGGACAGATACGCAGTATTTT
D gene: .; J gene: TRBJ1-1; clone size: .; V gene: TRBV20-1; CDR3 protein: CSARRSGTEAFF; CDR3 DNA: TGCAGTGCTAGAAGGAGCGGTACTGAAGCTTTCTTT
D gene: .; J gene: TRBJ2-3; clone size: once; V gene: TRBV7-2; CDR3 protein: CASSSQTRTQYF; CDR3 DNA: TGTGCCAGCAGCTCCCAGACTCGTACGCAGTATTTT